This TCR beta chain was found in a study of T cell repertoires in cytomegalovirus infection. Study context: Both CMV infection and a matching HLA type were indicated by public TCR beta signatures.

The CDR3 extends over 15 amino acids. Germline CDR1 SNHLY, CDR2 FYNNEI. V lost 9 bases and J lost 3; bases outside the gene matches: 9. TCRdb re-analysed the reads in MiXCR, keeping a single row per CDR3 protein. The table includes roughly 180,000 distinct CDR3 sequences, 25% to 30% detected once. This receptor was taken from a human donor in good health (CMV status not recorded). Some clones in this sample may be carry-over from other donors' samples. This rearrangement joins TRBV2 to TRBJ2-3; 10 bases fit TRBD1. Material for sequencing was PBMCs. CDR3 DNA sequence: TGTGCCAGTAAGCGGGACAGGGGCGAGACAGATACGCAGTATTTT. This encodes CASKRDRGETDTQYF.